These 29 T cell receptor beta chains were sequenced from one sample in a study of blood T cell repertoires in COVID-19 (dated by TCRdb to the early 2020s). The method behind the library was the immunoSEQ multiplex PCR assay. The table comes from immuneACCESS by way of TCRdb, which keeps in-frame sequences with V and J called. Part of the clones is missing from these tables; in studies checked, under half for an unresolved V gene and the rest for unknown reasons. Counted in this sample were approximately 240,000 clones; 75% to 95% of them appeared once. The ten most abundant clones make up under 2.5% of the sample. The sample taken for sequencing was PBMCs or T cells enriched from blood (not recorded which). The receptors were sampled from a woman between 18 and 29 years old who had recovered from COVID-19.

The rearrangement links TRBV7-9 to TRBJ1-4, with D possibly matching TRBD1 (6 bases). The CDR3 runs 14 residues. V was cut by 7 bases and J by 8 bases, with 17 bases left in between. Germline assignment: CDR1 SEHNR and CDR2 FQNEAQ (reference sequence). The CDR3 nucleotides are TGTGCCAGCACCGTAGGGACAAACGGGGAAAAACTGTTTTTT. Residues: CASTVGTNGEKLFF.

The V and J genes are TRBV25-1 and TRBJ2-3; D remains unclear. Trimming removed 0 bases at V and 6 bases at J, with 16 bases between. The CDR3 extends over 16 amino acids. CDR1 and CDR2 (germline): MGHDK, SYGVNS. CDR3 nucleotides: TGTGCCAGCAGTGAATATTCCGGCACAGCCCCCGATACGCAGTATTTT. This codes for CASSEYSGTAPDTQYF.

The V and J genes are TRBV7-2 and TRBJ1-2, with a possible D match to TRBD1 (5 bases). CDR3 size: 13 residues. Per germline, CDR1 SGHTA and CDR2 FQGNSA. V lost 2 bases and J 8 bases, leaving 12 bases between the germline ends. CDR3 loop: CASSLRSQGGYTF. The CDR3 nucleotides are TGTGCCAGCAGCTTAAGAAGTCAGGGAGGCTACACCTTC.

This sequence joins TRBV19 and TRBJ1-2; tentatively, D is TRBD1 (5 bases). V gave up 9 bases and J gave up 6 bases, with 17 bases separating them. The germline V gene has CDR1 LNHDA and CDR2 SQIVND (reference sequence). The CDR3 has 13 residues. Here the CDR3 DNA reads TGTGCCAGCAGCCTATGGGGCCCAGATGGCTACACCTTC. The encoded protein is CASSLWGPDGYTF.

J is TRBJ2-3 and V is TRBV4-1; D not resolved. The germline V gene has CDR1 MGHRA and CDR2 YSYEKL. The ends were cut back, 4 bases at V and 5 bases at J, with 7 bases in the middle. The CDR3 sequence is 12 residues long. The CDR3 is CASSRAEDTQYF. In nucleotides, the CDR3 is TGCGCCAGCAGCCGGGCAGAAGATACGCAGTATTTT.

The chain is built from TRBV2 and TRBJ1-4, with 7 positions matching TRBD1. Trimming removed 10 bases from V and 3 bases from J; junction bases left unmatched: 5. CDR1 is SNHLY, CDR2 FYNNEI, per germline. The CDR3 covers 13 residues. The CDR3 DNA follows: TGTGCCACTTCAGGGGGTGCTAATGAAAAACTGTTTTTT. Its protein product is CATSGGANEKLFF. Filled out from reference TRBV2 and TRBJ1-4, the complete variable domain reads EPEVTQTPSHQVTQMGQEVILRCVPISNHLYFYWYRQILGQKVEFLVSFYNNEISEKSEIFDDQFSVERPDGSNFTLKIRSTKLEDSAMYFCATSGGANEKLFFGSGTQLSVL.

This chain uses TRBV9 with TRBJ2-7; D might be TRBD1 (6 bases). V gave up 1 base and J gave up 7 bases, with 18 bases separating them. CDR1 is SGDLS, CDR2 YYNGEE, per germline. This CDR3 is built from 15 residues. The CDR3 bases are TGTGCCAGCAGCGTATCCGGGACACCCGGGTCGGAGCAGTACTTC. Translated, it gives CASSVSGTPGSEQYF.

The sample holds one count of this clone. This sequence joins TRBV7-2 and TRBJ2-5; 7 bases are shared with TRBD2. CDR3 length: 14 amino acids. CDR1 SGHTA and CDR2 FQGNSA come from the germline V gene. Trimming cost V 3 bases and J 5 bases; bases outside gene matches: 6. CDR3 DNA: TGTGCCAGCAGCTTTGCCCCCGGGGGGGAGACCCAGTACTTC. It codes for CASSFAPGGETQYF.

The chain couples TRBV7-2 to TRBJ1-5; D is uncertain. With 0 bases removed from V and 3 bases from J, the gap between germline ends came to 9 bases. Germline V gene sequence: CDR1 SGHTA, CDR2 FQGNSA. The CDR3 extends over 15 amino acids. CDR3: CASSLALGPNQPQHF. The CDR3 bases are TGTGCCAGCAGCTTAGCGTTGGGCCCCAATCAGCCCCAGCATTTT.

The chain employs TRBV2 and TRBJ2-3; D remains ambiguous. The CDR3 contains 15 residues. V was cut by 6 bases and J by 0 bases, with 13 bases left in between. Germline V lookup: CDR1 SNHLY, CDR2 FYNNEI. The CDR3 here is CASSQNGFSTDTQYF. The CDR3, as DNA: TGTGCCAGCAGCCAGAACGGGTTTAGCACAGATACGCAGTATTTT.

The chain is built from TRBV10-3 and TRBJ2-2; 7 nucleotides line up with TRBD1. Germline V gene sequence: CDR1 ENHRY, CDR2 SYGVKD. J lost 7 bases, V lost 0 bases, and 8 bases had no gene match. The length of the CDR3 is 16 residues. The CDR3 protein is CAISESRTGSGGELFF. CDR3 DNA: TGTGCCATCAGTGAGTCCCGGACAGGATCGGGCGGGGAGCTGTTTTTT.

Here the CDR3 reads CASSIEYRGEAFF. CDR3 DNA sequence: TGTGCCAGTAGTATAGAATACAGGGGGGAAGCTTTCTTT. The chain couples TRBV19 to TRBJ1-1; 8 bases fit TRBD1. V lost 0 bases to trimming and J lost 8 bases; unmatched junction nucleotides: 2. The CDR3 runs 13 residues. The germline CDR1 and CDR2 sequences are LNHDA and SQIVND (reference sequence).

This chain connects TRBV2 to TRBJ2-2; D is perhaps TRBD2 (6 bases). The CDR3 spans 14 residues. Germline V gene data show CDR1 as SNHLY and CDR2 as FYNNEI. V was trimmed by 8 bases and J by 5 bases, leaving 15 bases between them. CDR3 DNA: TGTGCCAGCGGAGGGGCTATAGGGACCGGGGAGCTGTTTTTT. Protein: CASGGAIGTGELFF. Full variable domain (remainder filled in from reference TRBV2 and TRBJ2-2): EPEVTQTPSHQVTQMGQEVILRCVPISNHLYFYWYRQILGQKVEFLVSFYNNEISEKSEIFDDQFSVERPDGSNFTLKIRSTKLEDSAMYFCASGGAIGTGELFFGEGSRLTVL.

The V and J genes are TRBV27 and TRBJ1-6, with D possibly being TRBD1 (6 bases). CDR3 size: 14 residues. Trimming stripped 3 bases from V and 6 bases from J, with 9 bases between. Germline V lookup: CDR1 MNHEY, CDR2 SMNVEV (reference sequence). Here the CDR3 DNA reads TGTGCCAGCAGTTTGACAGGATTTAATTCACCCCTCCACTTT. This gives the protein CASSLTGFNSPLHF.

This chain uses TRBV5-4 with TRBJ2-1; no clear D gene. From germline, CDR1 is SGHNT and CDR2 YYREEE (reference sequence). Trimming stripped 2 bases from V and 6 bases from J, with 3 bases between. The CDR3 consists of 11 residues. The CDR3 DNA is TGTGCCAGCAGCTTCTCCAATGAGCAGTTCTTC. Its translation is CASSFSNEQFF.

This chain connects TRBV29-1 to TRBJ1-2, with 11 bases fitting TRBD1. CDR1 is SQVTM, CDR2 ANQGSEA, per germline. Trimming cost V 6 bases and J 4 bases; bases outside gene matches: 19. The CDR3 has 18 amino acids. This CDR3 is CSVRLGQGAHRPSYGYTF. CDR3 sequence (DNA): TGCAGCGTACGACTAGGACAGGGGGCGCACAGGCCCTCCTATGGCTACACCTTC.

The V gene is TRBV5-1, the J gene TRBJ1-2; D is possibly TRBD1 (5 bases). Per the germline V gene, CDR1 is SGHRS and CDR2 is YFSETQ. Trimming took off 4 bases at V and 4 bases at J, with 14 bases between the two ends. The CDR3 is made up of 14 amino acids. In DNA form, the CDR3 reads TGCGCCAGCAGCCCCGGGGGGTGGGGCTATGGCTACACCTTC. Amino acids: CASSPGGWGYGYTF.

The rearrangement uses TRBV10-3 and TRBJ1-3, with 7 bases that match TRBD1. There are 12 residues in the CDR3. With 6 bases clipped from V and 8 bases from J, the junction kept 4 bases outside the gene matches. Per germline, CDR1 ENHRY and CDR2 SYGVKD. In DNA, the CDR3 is TGTGCCATCAGAAGACAGGGTGACACCATATATTTT. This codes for CAIRRQGDTIYF.

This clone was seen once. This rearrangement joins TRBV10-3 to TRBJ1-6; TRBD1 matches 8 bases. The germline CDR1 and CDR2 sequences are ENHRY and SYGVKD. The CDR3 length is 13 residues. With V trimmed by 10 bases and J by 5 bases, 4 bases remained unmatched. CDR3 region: CATRTGNNSPLHF. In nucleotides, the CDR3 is TGTGCCACCAGGACAGGGAATAATTCACCCCTCCACTTT.

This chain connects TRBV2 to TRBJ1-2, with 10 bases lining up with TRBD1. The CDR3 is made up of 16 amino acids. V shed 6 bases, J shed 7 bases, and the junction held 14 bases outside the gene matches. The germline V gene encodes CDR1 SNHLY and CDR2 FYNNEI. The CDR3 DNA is TGTGCCAGCAGGAGGGGGACAGGGGAGGGAGTTTCTGGCTACACCTTC. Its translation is CASRRGTGEGVSGYTF.

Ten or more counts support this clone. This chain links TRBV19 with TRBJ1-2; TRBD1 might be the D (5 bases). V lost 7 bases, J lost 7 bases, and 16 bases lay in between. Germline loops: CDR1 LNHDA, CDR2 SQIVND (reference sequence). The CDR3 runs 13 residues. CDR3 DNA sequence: TGTGCCAGTAATGACCAGGGCACGGCTGGCTACACCTTC. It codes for CASNDQGTAGYTF.

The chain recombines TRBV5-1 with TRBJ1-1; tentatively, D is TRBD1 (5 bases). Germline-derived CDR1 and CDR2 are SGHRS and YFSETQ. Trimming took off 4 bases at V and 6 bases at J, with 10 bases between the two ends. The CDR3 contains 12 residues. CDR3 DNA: TGCGCCAGCAGCGCAGGGTTGGCTGAAGCTTTCTTT. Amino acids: CASSAGLAEAFF.

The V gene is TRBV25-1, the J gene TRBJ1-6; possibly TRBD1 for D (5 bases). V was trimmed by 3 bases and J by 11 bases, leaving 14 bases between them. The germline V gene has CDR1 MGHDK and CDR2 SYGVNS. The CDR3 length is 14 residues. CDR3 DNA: TGTGCCAGCAGTGACGGGGGAGTTAGGGCACCCCTCCACTTT. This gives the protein CASSDGGVRAPLHF.

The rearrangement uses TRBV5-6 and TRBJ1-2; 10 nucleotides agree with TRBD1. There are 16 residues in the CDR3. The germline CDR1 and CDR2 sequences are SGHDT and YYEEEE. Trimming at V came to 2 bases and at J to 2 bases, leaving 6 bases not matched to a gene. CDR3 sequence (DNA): TGTGCCAGCAGCTTAGGGACAGGGGCGCCCAACTATGGCTACACCTTC. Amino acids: CASSLGTGAPNYGYTF.

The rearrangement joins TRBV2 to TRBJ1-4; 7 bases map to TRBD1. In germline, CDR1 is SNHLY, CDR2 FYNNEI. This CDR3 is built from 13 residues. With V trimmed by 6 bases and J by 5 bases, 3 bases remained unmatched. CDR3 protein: CASSGQENEKLFF. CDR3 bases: TGTGCCAGCAGCGGACAGGAAAATGAAAAACTGTTTTTT.

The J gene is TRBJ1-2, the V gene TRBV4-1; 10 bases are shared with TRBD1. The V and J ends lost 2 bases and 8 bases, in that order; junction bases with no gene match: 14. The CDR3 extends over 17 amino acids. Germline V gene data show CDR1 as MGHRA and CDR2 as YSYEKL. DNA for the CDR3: TGCGCCAGCAGCCAACCCGGGACAGGGGACAAGGGCGGGGGCTACACCTTC. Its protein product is CASSQPGTGDKGGGYTF.

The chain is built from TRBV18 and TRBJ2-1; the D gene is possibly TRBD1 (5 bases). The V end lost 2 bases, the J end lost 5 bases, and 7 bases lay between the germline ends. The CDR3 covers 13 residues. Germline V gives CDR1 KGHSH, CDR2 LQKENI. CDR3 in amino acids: CASSPKGDNEQFF. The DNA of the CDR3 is TGTGCCAGCTCACCAAAAGGGGACAATGAGCAGTTCTTC.

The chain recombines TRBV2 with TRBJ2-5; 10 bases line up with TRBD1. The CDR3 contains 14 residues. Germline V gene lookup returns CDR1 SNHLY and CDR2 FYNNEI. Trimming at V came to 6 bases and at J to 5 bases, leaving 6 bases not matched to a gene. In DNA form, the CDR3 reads TGTGCCAGCAGACGACAGGGGGCAAAGGAGACCCAGTACTTC. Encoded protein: CASRRQGAKETQYF.

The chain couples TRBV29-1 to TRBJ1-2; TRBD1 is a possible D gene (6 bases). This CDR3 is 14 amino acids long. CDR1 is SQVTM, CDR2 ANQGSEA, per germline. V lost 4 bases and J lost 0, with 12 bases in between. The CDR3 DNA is TGCAGCGTTGCAAGACAGGCTACTAACTATGGCTACACCTTC. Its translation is CSVARQATNYGYTF.